This paragraph reports one T cell receptor beta chain. This sample was included in a study of OX40 agonist ivuxolimab in advanced cancers. About the study: Patients received intravenous ivuxolimab every 2 weeks at 0.01 to 10 mg/kg.

This CDR3 has 12 amino acids. Germline CDR1 is SGHRS and CDR2 is YFSETQ. The V end was cut by 1 base, the J end by 2 bases, with 4 bases between. The table came from immunoSEQ multiplex PCR; TCRdb's copy has only in-frame clones and leaves some out. Of over 6,000 clones listed, around 82% are singletons. This chain joins TRBV5-1 and TRBJ2-7; D remains unclear. The material was CD4+ or CD8+ T cells sorted from blood, obtained in a trial of the OX40 agonist ivuxolimab. This TCR came from an adult with an advanced solid tumor such as melanoma, head and neck, liver or kidney cancer. The CDR3 DNA reads TGCGCCAGCAGCTTGACGCCCTACGAGCAGTACTTC. Protein: CASSLTPYEQYF.